This T cell receptor (beta chain) was profiled in a study of vaccination and CD4 T cells after COVID-19. Study-wide background: Stimulation used overlapping spike peptides from SARS-CoV-2, HCoV-NL63, HCoV-OC43 and HCoV-229E. Notes on the study in general: The study sampled relatively few convalescent patients and omitted early post-infection timepoints.

The junction had 8 bases not matched to a gene; V was cut back by 4 bases and J by 3 bases. The CDR3 consists of 15 residues. Per germline, CDR1 LNHDA and CDR2 SQIVND (reference sequence). Sequence data for DNA of cultured CD4+ T cells were generated by the Oncomine TCR Beta short-read assay. TCRdb used MiXCR to reprocess the PCR reads, holding one entry per CDR3 protein. The sample shows 20,000 or so distinct CDR3 sequences, 51% of them seen only once. The treatment was: approximately nine-day PBMC culture with coronavirus spike peptide pools or control peptides (ViraFEST assay). Antigen-specific T cells were expanded with peptide pools by ViraFEST, and TCRs were then sequenced. This clonotype turned up a few times. Its antigen is undetermined.

The chain combines TRBV19 with TRBJ1-2; 7 nucleotides agree with TRBD1. The clonotype originates from a human donor who had recovered from COVID-19. The sequences come from CD4+ T cells from blood, cultured in vitro, collected before SARS-CoV-2 vaccination. The CDR3 nucleotides read TGTGCCAGTAGTAAGGAGCGCACAGGGGACTATGGCTACACCTTC. Its translation is CASSKERTGDYGYTF.